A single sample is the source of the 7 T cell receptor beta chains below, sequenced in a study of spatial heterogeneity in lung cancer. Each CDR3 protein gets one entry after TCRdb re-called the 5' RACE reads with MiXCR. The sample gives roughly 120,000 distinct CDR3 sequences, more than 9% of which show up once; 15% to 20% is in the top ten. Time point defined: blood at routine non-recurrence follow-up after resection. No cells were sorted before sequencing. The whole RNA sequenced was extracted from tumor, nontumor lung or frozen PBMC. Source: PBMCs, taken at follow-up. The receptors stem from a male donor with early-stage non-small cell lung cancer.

The chain's CDR3 is CSVVGWANEKLFF. For the CDR3, the DNA is TGCAGCGTTGTGGGGTGGGCTAATGAAAAACTGTTTTTT. The J gene is TRBJ1-4, the V gene TRBV29-1; D not resolved. This CDR3 region has 13 residues. The V end was cut by 4 bases, the J end by 3 bases, with 9 bases between. The germline gives CDR1 SQVTM, CDR2 ANQGSEA. Full variable domain (outside the CDR3, taken from reference TRBV29-1 and TRBJ1-4): SAVISQKPSRDICQRGTSLTIQCQVDSQVTMMFWYRQQPGQSLTLIATANQGSEATYESGFVIDKFPISRPNLTFSTLTVSNMSPEDSSIYLCSVVGWANEKLFFGSGTQLSVL.

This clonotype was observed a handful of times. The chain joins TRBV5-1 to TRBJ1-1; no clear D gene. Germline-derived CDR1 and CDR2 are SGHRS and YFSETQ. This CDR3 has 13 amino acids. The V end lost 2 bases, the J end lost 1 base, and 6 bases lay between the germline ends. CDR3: CASSLFRNTEAFF. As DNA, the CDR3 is TGCGCCAGCAGCTTATTCAGGAACACTGAAGCTTTCTTT.

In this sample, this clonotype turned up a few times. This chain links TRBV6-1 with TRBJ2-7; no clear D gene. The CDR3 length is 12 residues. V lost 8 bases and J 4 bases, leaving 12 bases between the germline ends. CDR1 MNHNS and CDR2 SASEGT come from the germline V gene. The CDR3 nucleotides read TGTGCCAGCCGGCCCGCGGCTTACGAGCAGTACTTC. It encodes CASRPAAYEQYF.

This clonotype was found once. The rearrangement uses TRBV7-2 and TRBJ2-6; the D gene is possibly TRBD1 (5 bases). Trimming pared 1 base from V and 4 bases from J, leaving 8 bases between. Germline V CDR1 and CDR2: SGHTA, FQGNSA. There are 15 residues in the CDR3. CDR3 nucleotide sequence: TGTGCCAGCAGCTTAGTAGGGGTAGGGGCCAACGTCCTGACTTTC. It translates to CASSLVGVGANVLTF.

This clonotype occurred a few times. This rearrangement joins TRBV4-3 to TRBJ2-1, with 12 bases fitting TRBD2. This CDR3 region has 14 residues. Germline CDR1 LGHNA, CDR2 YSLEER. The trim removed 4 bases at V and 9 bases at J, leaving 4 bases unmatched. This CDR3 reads CASSPGLAGSEQFF. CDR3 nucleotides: TGCGCCAGCAGCCCGGGACTAGCGGGCTCTGAGCAGTTCTTC.

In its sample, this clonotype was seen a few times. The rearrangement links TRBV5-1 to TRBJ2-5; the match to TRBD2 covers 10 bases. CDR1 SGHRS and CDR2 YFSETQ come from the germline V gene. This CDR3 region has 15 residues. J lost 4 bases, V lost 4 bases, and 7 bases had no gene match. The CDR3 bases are TGCGCCAGCAGCGGATTAGCGGGGGGCCCAGAGACCCAGTACTTC. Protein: CASSGLAGGPETQYF. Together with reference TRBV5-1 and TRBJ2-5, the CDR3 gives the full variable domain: KAGVTQTPRYLIKTRGQQVTLSCSPISGHRSVSWYQQTPGQGLQFLFEYFSETQRNKGNFPGRFSGRQFSNSRSEMNVSTLELGDSALYLCASSGLAGGPETQYFGPGTRLLVL.

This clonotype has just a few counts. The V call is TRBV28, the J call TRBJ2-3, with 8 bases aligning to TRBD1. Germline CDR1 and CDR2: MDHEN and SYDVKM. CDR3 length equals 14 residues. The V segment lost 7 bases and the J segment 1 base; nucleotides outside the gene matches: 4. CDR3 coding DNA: TGTGCCAGCAAGGGGACAGGAGGCACAGATACGCAGTATTTT. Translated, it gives CASKGTGGTDTQYF.